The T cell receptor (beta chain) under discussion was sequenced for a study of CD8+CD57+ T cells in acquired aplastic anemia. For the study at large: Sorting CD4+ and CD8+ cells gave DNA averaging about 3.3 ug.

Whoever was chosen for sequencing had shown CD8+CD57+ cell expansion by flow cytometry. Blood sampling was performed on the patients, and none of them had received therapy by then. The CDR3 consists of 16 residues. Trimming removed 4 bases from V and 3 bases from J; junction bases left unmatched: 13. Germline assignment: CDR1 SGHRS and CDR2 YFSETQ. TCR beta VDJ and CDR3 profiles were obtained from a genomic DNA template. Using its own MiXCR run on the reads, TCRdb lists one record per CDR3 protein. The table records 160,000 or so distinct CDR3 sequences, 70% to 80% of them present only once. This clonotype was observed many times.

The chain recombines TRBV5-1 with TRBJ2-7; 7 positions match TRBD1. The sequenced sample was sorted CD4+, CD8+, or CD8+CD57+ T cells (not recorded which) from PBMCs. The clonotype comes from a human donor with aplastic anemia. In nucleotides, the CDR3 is TGCGCCAGCAGCCAAGTTCGGACAGGTTGGAACTACGAGCAGTACGTC. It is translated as CASSQVRTGWNYEQYV.